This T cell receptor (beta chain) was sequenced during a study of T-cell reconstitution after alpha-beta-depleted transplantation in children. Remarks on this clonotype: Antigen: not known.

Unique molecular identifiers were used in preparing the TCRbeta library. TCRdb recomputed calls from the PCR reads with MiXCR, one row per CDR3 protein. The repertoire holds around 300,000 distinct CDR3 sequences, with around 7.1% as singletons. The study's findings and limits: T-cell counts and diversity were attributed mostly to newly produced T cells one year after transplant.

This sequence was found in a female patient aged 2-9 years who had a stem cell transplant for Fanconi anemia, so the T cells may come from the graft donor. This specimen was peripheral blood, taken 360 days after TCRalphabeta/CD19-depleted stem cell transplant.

CDR3 DNA: TGTGCCAGCAGCCAAACGGAGAACGGGGAGCTGTTTTTT. Translating it yields CASSQTENGELFF. The genes are TRBV11-2 and TRBJ2-2; D gene ambiguous. Between the trimmed V and J ends, which lost 5 bases and 7 bases, there was a span of 11 bases. CDR1 and CDR2 from the germline V gene are SGHAT and FQNNGV. There are 13 residues in the CDR3.